A selection of T cell receptor beta chains follows, all from one sample in a study of PD-1 blockade in classical Hodgkin lymphoma. Sequencing used immunoSEQ multiplex PCR; TCRdb keeps in-frame clones, though not all of them. The repertoire holds about 11,000 clones, with about 80% as singletons. Sequencing used peripheral blood mononuclear cells (PBMCs), obtained before the second cycle of nivolumab. Every receptor here comes from a human donor with classical Hodgkin lymphoma. Both conserved end residues are part of each CDR3. Each record gives: CDR3 protein, CDR3 DNA, V gene, clone size, J gene, D gene, CDR3 length. The D gene is left open where the match is weak. Size is stated for part of the rows, as once, few or many counts, or as a class when the clone is expanded.

CDR3: CASSSKTSNWNEQFF
DNA: TGTGCCAGCAGCTCGAAGACTAGCAATTGGAATGAGCAGTTCTTC
V: TRBV7-3
size: once
J: TRBJ2-1
D: TRBD2
length: 15

CDR3: CASSLGGSTDTQYF
DNA: TGTGCCAGCAGTTTGGGGGGCTCGACAGATACGCAGTATTTT
V: TRBV28
size: .
J: TRBJ2-3
D: .
length: 14

CDR3: CATSRGWGYNEQFF
DNA: TGTGCCACCAGCAGAGGCTGGGGGTACAATGAGCAGTTCTTC
V: TRBV15
size: .
J: TRBJ2-1
D: .
length: 14

CDR3: CASRSSNQPQHF
DNA: TGTGCCAGCAGGTCTAGCAATCAGCCCCAGCATTTT
V: TRBV6-1
size: .
J: TRBJ1-5
D: .
length: 12

CDR3: CASSPRLAGDGWDEQFF
DNA: TGTGCCAGCTCACCACGGCTAGCGGGAGACGGGTGGGATGAGCAGTTCTTC
V: TRBV18
size: .
J: TRBJ2-1
D: TRBD2
length: 17

CDR3: CASSVIDGFYEQYF
DNA: TGTGCCAGCAGCGTGATTGACGGATTCTACGAGCAGTACTTC
V: TRBV11-2
size: .
J: TRBJ2-7
D: .
length: 14

CDR3: CASSGGLAGPVANTGELFF
DNA: TGTGCCAGCAGCGGGGGACTAGCGGGCCCTGTCGCGAACACCGGGGAGCTGTTTTTT
V: TRBV7-2
size: medium-sized
J: TRBJ2-2
D: TRBD2
length: 19

CDR3: CASSPPPATNEKLFF
DNA: TGTGCCAGCAGCCCACCCCCCGCAACTAATGAAAAACTGTTTTTT
V: TRBV7-8
size: .
J: TRBJ1-4
D: .
length: 15

CDR3: CATGGYSGANVLTF
DNA: TGTGCCACCGGAGGGTACTCTGGGGCCAACGTCCTGACTTTC
V: TRBV14
size: once
J: TRBJ2-6
D: .
length: 14

CDR3: CASRDRMNTEAFF
DNA: TGTGCCAGTAGGGACAGGATGAACACTGAAGCTTTCTTT
V: TRBV19
size: .
J: TRBJ1-1
D: TRBD1
length: 13

CDR3: CASLRAGSYEQYF
DNA: TGTGCCAGCCTCAGGGCCGGCTCCTACGAGCAGTACTTC
V: TRBV2
size: few
J: TRBJ2-7
D: .
length: 13

CDR3: CASSSIAGGGETQYF
DNA: TGCGCCAGCAGCTCGATAGCGGGAGGGGGAGAGACCCAGTACTTC
V: TRBV5-1
size: .
J: TRBJ2-5
D: TRBD2
length: 15

CDR3: CASGGTSGRAGNEQFF
DNA: TGTGCGAGCGGCGGGACTAGCGGGAGGGCCGGGAATGAGCAGTTCTTC
V: TRBV28
size: .
J: TRBJ2-1
D: TRBD2
length: 16

CDR3: CASSVDRGRGGYTF
DNA: TGTGCCAGCAGTGTAGACAGGGGGCGAGGTGGCTACACCTTC
V: TRBV28
size: .
J: TRBJ1-2
D: TRBD1
length: 14

CDR3: CASSKGQEGAGELFF
DNA: TGCGCCAGCAGCAAGGGACAGGAGGGAGCCGGGGAGCTGTTTTTT
V: TRBV5-1
size: .
J: TRBJ2-2
D: TRBD1
length: 15

CDR3: CASSLAASGSINEQYF
DNA: TGTGCCAGCAGCTTAGCGGCTAGCGGGAGTATCAACGAGCAGTACTTC
V: TRBV7-2
size: .
J: TRBJ2-7
D: TRBD2
length: 16

CDR3: CASSVESRGPNTEAFF
DNA: TGTGCCAGCAGCGTAGAGTCGAGGGGGCCGAACACTGAAGCTTTCTTT
V: TRBV9
size: .
J: TRBJ1-1
D: TRBD1
length: 16

CDR3: CASSEGLAGGHGELFF
DNA: TGCGCCAGCAGCGAAGGACTAGCGGGAGGTCACGGGGAGCTGTTTTTT
V: TRBV5-1
size: few
J: TRBJ2-2
D: TRBD2
length: 16

CDR3: CASREGTIYEQYF
DNA: TGTGCCAGCCGAGAAGGGACCATCTACGAGCAGTACTTC
V: TRBV28
size: .
J: TRBJ2-7
D: .
length: 13

CDR3: CASRVGTHEQYF
DNA: TGTGCCAGCCGGGTAGGGACCCACGAGCAGTACTTC
V: TRBV2
size: .
J: TRBJ2-7
D: .
length: 12

CDR3: CASSLPGTVINYGYTF
DNA: TGTGCCAGCAGTTTACCCGGGACGGTGATTAACTATGGCTACACCTTC
V: TRBV28
size: .
J: TRBJ1-2
D: .
length: 16

CDR3: CASSSGQGRIRSTEAFF
DNA: TGTGCCAGCAGCTCCGGACAGGGGCGAATTAGGAGCACTGAAGCTTTCTTT
V: TRBV7-9
size: .
J: TRBJ1-1
D: TRBD1
length: 17

CDR3: CASSYDRESYEQYF
DNA: TGTGCCAGCAGTTACGACAGGGAATCCTACGAGCAGTACTTC
V: TRBV6-5
size: .
J: TRBJ2-7
D: TRBD1
length: 14

CDR3: CASSPGIGASTDTQYF
DNA: TGTGCCAGCAGCCCAGGCATAGGAGCTAGCACAGATACGCAGTATTTT
V: TRBV7-6
size: .
J: TRBJ2-3
D: .
length: 16

CDR3: CASSEELGAQETQYF
DNA: TGCGCCAGCAGTGAGGAACTAGGGGCCCAAGAGACCCAGTACTTC
V: TRBV10-1
size: .
J: TRBJ2-5
D: .
length: 15

CDR3: CASSQVGVGEQFF
DNA: TGTGCCAGCAGCCAAGTTGGTGTGGGTGAGCAGTTCTTC
V: TRBV14
size: .
J: TRBJ2-1
D: .
length: 13

CDR3: CASKGDRPQRETQYF
DNA: TGTGCCAGCAAGGGGGACAGACCCCAAAGAGAGACCCAGTACTTC
V: TRBV2
size: few
J: TRBJ2-5
D: TRBD1
length: 15

CDR3: CASSLSRGNEQYF
DNA: TGTGCCAGCAGTTTATCCCGCGGGAACGAGCAGTACTTC
V: TRBV27
size: few
J: TRBJ2-7
D: .
length: 13

CDR3: CASSMLPGWGDQPQHF
DNA: TGTGCCAGTAGTATGTTACCAGGGTGGGGGGATCAGCCCCAGCATTTT
V: TRBV19
size: .
J: TRBJ1-5
D: .
length: 16

CDR3: CAEERDRGLYGYTF
DNA: TGTGCGGAGGAGCGGGACAGGGGGCTCTATGGCTACACCTTC
V: TRBV30
size: medium-sized
J: TRBJ1-2
D: TRBD1
length: 14

CDR3: CASSFLQGWDTEAFF
DNA: TGTGCCAGCAGCTTTTTGCAGGGGTGGGACACTGAAGCTTTCTTT
V: TRBV7-9
size: .
J: TRBJ1-1
D: .
length: 15

CDR3: CATGTTGKTGELFF
DNA: TGTGCCACCGGAACCACAGGGAAAACCGGGGAGCTGTTTTTT
V: TRBV19
size: .
J: TRBJ2-2
D: .
length: 14

CDR3: CASSRSGMSYEQYF
DNA: TGTGCCAGTAGTCGAAGCGGGATGTCCTACGAGCAGTACTTC
V: TRBV19
size: .
J: TRBJ2-7
D: TRBD2
length: 14

CDR3: CASSARSGQAYNEQFF
DNA: TGTGCCAGCAGCGCAAGGAGTGGTCAGGCGTACAATGAGCAGTTCTTC
V: TRBV9
size: once
J: TRBJ2-1
D: .
length: 16

CDR3: CASSGDGYEQYF
DNA: TGTGCCAGCAGCGGGGACGGATACGAGCAGTACTTC
V: TRBV9
size: .
J: TRBJ2-7
D: .
length: 12

CDR3: CASRDRDRAENTEAFF
DNA: TGTGCCAGTAGAGACCGGGACCGAGCGGAAAACACTGAAGCTTTCTTT
V: TRBV19
size: once
J: TRBJ1-1
D: .
length: 16

CDR3: CASSSLAGEQDTQYF
DNA: TGCGCCAGCAGCTCACTAGCGGGAGAGCAAGATACGCAGTATTTT
V: TRBV5-1
size: .
J: TRBJ2-3
D: TRBD2
length: 15

CDR3: CASSSRVYEQYF
DNA: TGTGCCAGCAGTTCGCGGGTCTACGAGCAGTACTTC
V: TRBV28
size: .
J: TRBJ2-7
D: .
length: 12

CDR3: CASSPGGTPAGTF
DNA: TGTGCCAGCAGCCCGGGCGGGACTCCGGCCGGGACCTTC
V: TRBV28
size: .
J: TRBJ1-2
D: .
length: 13

CDR3: CASSLFSNQPQHF
DNA: TGTGCCAGCAGCCTTTTTAGCAATCAGCCCCAGCATTTT
V: TRBV11-2
size: .
J: TRBJ1-5
D: .
length: 13

CDR3: CASSFAVHEQFF
DNA: TGTGCCAGCAGTTTCGCAGTTCATGAGCAGTTCTTC
V: TRBV28
size: .
J: TRBJ2-1
D: .
length: 12

CDR3: CASSLRLGSQETQYF
DNA: TGTGCCAGCAGCTTAAGGTTGGGGTCCCAAGAGACCCAGTACTTC
V: TRBV7-3
size: .
J: TRBJ2-5
D: .
length: 15

CDR3: CASSDRGLSGANVLTF
DNA: TGTGCCAGTAGTGACAGGGGACTCTCTGGGGCCAACGTCCTGACTTTC
V: TRBV19
size: once
J: TRBJ2-6
D: TRBD1
length: 16

CDR3: CASSGSGTGEGYTF
DNA: TGCGCCAGCAGCGGATCCGGGACAGGGGAAGGCTACACCTTC
V: TRBV5-1
size: once
J: TRBJ1-2
D: TRBD1
length: 14

CDR3: CASSFGQGGQPQHF
DNA: TGTGCCAGCAGCTTCGGACAGGGAGGACAGCCCCAGCATTTT
V: TRBV5-4
size: medium-sized
J: TRBJ1-5
D: TRBD1
length: 14

CDR3: CASSSLGTSGTRGQETQYF
DNA: TGTGCCAGCAGTTCCTTAGGGACTAGCGGGACAAGGGGGCAAGAGACCCAGTACTTC
V: TRBV28
size: .
J: TRBJ2-5
D: TRBD2
length: 19

CDR3: CASSESGDQPQHF
DNA: TGTGCCAGCAGCGAATCAGGGGATCAGCCCCAGCATTTT
V: TRBV5-5
size: .
J: TRBJ1-5
D: .
length: 13

CDR3: CASSTWTREAFF
DNA: TGTGCCAGTAGTACCTGGACACGAGAAGCTTTCTTT
V: TRBV19
size: few
J: TRBJ1-1
D: .
length: 12

CDR3: CASSLATGGGEETQYF
DNA: TGCGCCAGCAGCTTGGCCACAGGGGGCGGTGAAGAGACCCAGTACTTC
V: TRBV5-1
size: .
J: TRBJ2-5
D: TRBD1
length: 16

CDR3: CASSLEQYGYTF
DNA: TGTGCCAGCAGTTTGGAACAGTATGGCTACACCTTC
V: TRBV28
size: .
J: TRBJ1-2
D: .
length: 12

CDR3: CASSPRTGGFNEKLFF
DNA: TGTGCCAGTAGTCCTCGGACAGGGGGCTTTAATGAAAAACTGTTTTTT
V: TRBV19
size: .
J: TRBJ1-4
D: TRBD1
length: 16

CDR3: CASSFHLAYNEQFF
DNA: TGTGCCAGCAGCTTCCATCTCGCCTACAATGAGCAGTTCTTC
V: TRBV7-8
size: few
J: TRBJ2-1
D: .
length: 14

CDR3: CASSIQGRTNYGYTF
DNA: TGTGCCAGTAGTATCCAGGGTCGAACTAACTATGGCTACACCTTC
V: TRBV19
size: .
J: TRBJ1-2
D: .
length: 15

CDR3: CASSPRSRGGQTQYF
DNA: TGTGCCAGCAGCCCAAGGTCGCGGGGTGGGCAGACCCAGTACTTC
V: TRBV28
size: .
J: TRBJ2-5
D: .
length: 15

CDR3: CASSLMSAAGYGYTF
DNA: TGTGCCAGCAGTTTAATGTCCGCGGCAGGCTATGGCTACACCTTC
V: TRBV28
size: .
J: TRBJ1-2
D: .
length: 15

CDR3: CASSFPPSYEQYF
DNA: TGTGCCAGCAGCTTCCCCCCGTCCTACGAGCAGTACTTC
V: TRBV7-8
size: few
J: TRBJ2-7
D: .
length: 13

CDR3: CASSPDQANYGYTF
DNA: TGTGCCAGCTCACCAGACCAGGCCAACTATGGCTACACCTTC
V: TRBV18
size: .
J: TRBJ1-2
D: .
length: 14

CDR3: CASSIVQGHSYEQYF
DNA: TGTGCCAGTAGTATTGTTCAGGGACACTCCTACGAGCAGTACTTC
V: TRBV19
size: .
J: TRBJ2-7
D: .
length: 15

CDR3: CASSYSGGNYGYTF
DNA: TGTGCCAGCAGTTACTCTGGGGGTAACTATGGCTACACCTTC
V: TRBV6-5
size: .
J: TRBJ1-2
D: .
length: 14

CDR3: CATSSDSWRSGGELFF
DNA: TGTGCCACCAGCAGTGATAGTTGGCGTAGCGGCGGGGAGCTGTTTTTT
V: TRBV15
size: .
J: TRBJ2-2
D: .
length: 16